The 6 T cell receptor beta chains below all came from one sample that was sequenced in a study of cytomegalovirus exposure and HLA in healthy donors. Primers for the PCR totalled 60 Vbeta and 13 Jbeta. Some clones are missing from TCRdb's copy, which holds only in-frame ones; the method was immunoSEQ multiplex PCR. The table records fewer than 200,000 clones, 78% of them present only once. The sample taken for sequencing was PBMCs. The origin of the receptors is a female donor in good health and CMV-seronegative.

This clone has only one observation. The rearrangement links TRBV28 to TRBJ2-2, with D perhaps TRBD1 (5 bases). Germline V gene data show CDR1 as MDHEN and CDR2 as SYDVKM. The V end lost 6 bases, the J end lost 6 bases, and 11 bases lay between the germline ends. The CDR3 is 13 amino acids. The CDR3 DNA reads as TGTGCCAGCAGCGTTCTAGGGGCCGGGGAGCTGTTTTTT. Protein: CASSVLGAGELFF.

The V and J genes are TRBV19 and TRBJ1-2; D is unclear. CDR3 size: 14 residues. With 6 bases removed from V and 0 bases from J, the gap between germline ends came to 11 bases. Germline-derived CDR1 and CDR2 are LNHDA and SQIVND (reference sequence). This CDR3 is CASRTTETNYGYTF. CDR3 bases: TGTGCCAGTAGAACAACAGAAACTAACTATGGCTACACCTTC.

This chain joins TRBV7-2 and TRBJ2-3; D gene uncertain. Trimming shortened V by 2 bases and J by 0 bases, and 6 bases separated the two germline ends. Germline CDR1 SGHTA, CDR2 FQGNSA. The CDR3 covers 14 residues. The CDR3 sequence: CASSLSGSTDTQYF. The CDR3 coding sequence is TGTGCCAGCAGCTTATCAGGAAGCACAGATACGCAGTATTTT.

This rearrangement joins TRBV6-5 to TRBJ2-3; D is undetermined. The ends were cut back, 2 bases at V and 0 bases at J, with 12 bases in the middle. The CDR3 totals 16 residues. The germline V gene encodes CDR1 MNHEY and CDR2 SVGAGI. The CDR3 bases are TGTGCCAGCAGTTACGAAGCTCACCCCAGCACAGATACGCAGTATTTT. This gives the protein CASSYEAHPSTDTQYF.

The chain couples TRBV5-1 to TRBJ1-2; 8 bases are shared with TRBD1. The trim removed 2 bases at V and 6 bases at J, leaving 3 bases unmatched. CDR3 length equals 13 residues. CDR1 and CDR2 (germline): SGHRS, YFSETQ. The CDR3 protein is CASSFGTGNGYTF. The CDR3 DNA is TGCGCCAGCAGCTTCGGGACAGGAAATGGCTACACCTTC.

V and J are TRBV5-1 and TRBJ2-1; 8 bases agree with TRBD1. J lost 5 bases, V lost 4 bases, and 8 bases had no gene match. Germline CDR1 reads SGHRS; CDR2 reads YFSETQ. The CDR3 is 15 amino acids. CDR3 protein: CASSIRQGFDNEQFF. CDR3 sequence (DNA): TGCGCCAGCAGCATAAGACAGGGGTTCGACAATGAGCAGTTCTTC.